These 17 T cell receptor beta chains were all obtained from the same sample, sequenced in a study of vaccination and CD4 T cells after COVID-19. These receptors' targets are unknown. Researchers used the Oncomine TCR Beta short-read assay to sequence DNA from cultured CD4+ T cells. One entry per CDR3 protein, called by TCRdb with MiXCR from the PCR reads. The table shows about 20,000 distinct CDR3 sequences, with about four fifths occurring only once. Sample treatment: approximately nine-day PBMC culture with coronavirus spike peptide pools or control peptides (ViraFEST assay). The source material was CD4+ T cells from blood, cultured in vitro, sampled after SARS-CoV-2 vaccination. These receptors originate from a human donor who received a COVID-19 vaccine.

The chain has TRBV12-3 or TRBV12-4 and TRBJ1-4; a weak D match, TRBD1 (5 bases). The V gene lost 5 bases and the J gene lost 7 bases, with 17 bases spanning the gap. This CDR3 contains 15 residues. CDR3 bases: TGTGCCAGCAGTCCGCCTACAGGAGGGAGTGAAAAACTGTTTTTT. Translating it yields CASSPPTGGSEKLFF.

This clonotype was seen only once. The chain employs TRBV20-1 and TRBJ1-3, with 10 bases fitting TRBD1. The CDR3 length is 18 residues. V lost 7 bases, J lost 0 bases, and 15 bases stayed unmatched. Germline V gene sequence: CDR1 DFQATT, CDR2 SNEGSKA (reference sequence). CDR3 nucleotide sequence: TGCAGTGTCGAAACCGGGACAGGGGACCCTTACTCTGGAAACACCATATATTTT. It encodes CSVETGTGDPYSGNTIYF.

The genes are TRBV2 and TRBJ2-3, with a possible D match to TRBD1 (5 bases). The V end was cut by 5 bases, the J end by 4 bases, with 16 bases between. The CDR3 is 15 residues long. CDR1 and CDR2 (germline): SNHLY, FYNNEI. The CDR3 loop reads CASSRNQGSADTQYF. The CDR3 region has the DNA TGTGCCAGCAGTCGGAATCAGGGATCCGCAGATACGCAGTATTTT.

This clonotype was found a few times. The chain links TRBV2 to TRBJ1-6; 9 bases align to TRBD1. Losses at the gene ends were 6 bases for V and 8 bases for J; bases not matched to a gene: 8. This CDR3 region has 15 residues. CDR1 SNHLY and CDR2 FYNNEI come from the germline V gene. CDR3 sequence: CASSVGQGTHSPLHF. The DNA for the CDR3 is TGTGCCAGCAGCGTCGGACAGGGGACTCATTCACCCCTCCACTTT. The whole variable domain, remainder taken from reference TRBV2 and TRBJ1-6, is EPEVTQTPSHQVTQMGQEVILRCVPISNHLYFYWYRQILGQKVEFLVSFYNNEISEKSEIFDDQFSVERPDGSNFTLKIRSTKLEDSAMYFCASSVGQGTHSPLHFGNGTRLTVT.

V is TRBV24-1 and J is TRBJ2-3, with D perhaps matching TRBD2 (6 bases). There are 18 residues in the CDR3. Germline CDR1 KGHDR, CDR2 SFDVKD. V lost 2 bases, J lost 0 bases, and 17 bases lay in between. CDR3 bases: TGTGCCACCAGTGATTCTAGGGCAGCGGGCCGTAGCACAGATACGCAGTATTTT. Protein sequence: CATSDSRAAGRSTDTQYF.

CDR3 nucleotides: TGTGCCAGCACCGTACACGGTGGGGACACTGAAGCTTTCTTT. This codes for CASTVHGGDTEAFF. The chain joins TRBV27 to TRBJ1-1; D is uncertain. The V end was cut by 7 bases, the J end by 3 bases, with 15 bases between. CDR3 length: 14 residues. Germline V gene lookup returns CDR1 MNHEY and CDR2 SMNVEV (reference sequence).

The V and J genes are TRBV6-1 and TRBJ1-1, with D uncertain. The germline V gene encodes CDR1 MNHNS and CDR2 SASEGT. V shed 5 bases and J shed 0 bases, with 4 bases lying between them. This CDR3 comprises 12 residues. The DNA of the CDR3 is TGTGCCAGCAGTCGGTTGAACACTGAAGCTTTCTTT. Protein: CASSRLNTEAFF.

DNA for the CDR3: TGTGCCAGCAGCACCTACCTAGATACGCAGTATTTT. Amino acids: CASSTYLDTQYF. V and J are TRBV7-2 and TRBJ2-3; D is unclear. This CDR3 is built from 12 residues. Germline V lookup: CDR1 SGHTA, CDR2 FQGNSA. V dropped 5 bases and J dropped 5 bases, with 8 bases sitting between them.

The chain uses TRBV24-1 and TRBJ2-2, with 10 bases that match TRBD1. This CDR3 region has 16 residues. Germline lookup yields CDR1 KGHDR and CDR2 SFDVKD. With 1 base clipped from V and 3 bases from J, the junction kept 1 base outside the gene matches. The CDR3 reads CATSDFGTGDTGELFF. CDR3 DNA: TGTGCCACCAGTGATTTCGGGACAGGGGACACCGGGGAGCTGTTTTTT.

This sequence joins TRBV7-2 and TRBJ1-6, with D hard to call. Germline loops: CDR1 SGHTA, CDR2 FQGNSA. The CDR3 runs to 15 residues. The V end was cut by 3 bases, the J end by 5 bases, with 11 bases between. Here the CDR3 DNA reads TGTGCCAGCAGCTTCGCGGTAGCCGATAATTCACCCCTCCACTTT. It yields the protein CASSFAVADNSPLHF.

This chain uses TRBV2 with TRBJ1-1; D is uncertain. Deletions cut 6 bases from V and 5 bases from J, with 13 bases between. Germline values: CDR1 SNHLY, CDR2 FYNNEI. The CDR3 has 13 amino acids. The CDR3 sequence: CASRTRVGTEAFF. The CDR3 DNA sequence: TGTGCCAGCAGGACAAGGGTCGGAACTGAAGCTTTCTTT.

The V gene is TRBV7-9, the J gene TRBJ1-1, with 7 bases lining up with TRBD1. This CDR3 spans 14 amino acids. J lost 2 bases, V lost 4 bases, and 4 bases had no gene match. CDR1 and CDR2 from the germline V gene are SEHNR and FQNEAQ (reference sequence). This CDR3 is CASSSTGYNTEAFF. Written as DNA, the CDR3 is TGTGCCAGCAGCTCGACAGGGTACAACACTGAAGCTTTCTTT.

This clonotype has a single count. The chain joins TRBV5-4 to TRBJ2-5; D is unresolved. Germline loops: CDR1 SGHNT, CDR2 YYREEE (reference sequence). With 1 base removed from V and 5 bases from J, the gap between germline ends came to 9 bases. CDR3 size: 13 residues. CDR3 bases: TGTGCCAGCAGCTTGTTAGCTCCGGAGACCCAGTACTTC. Translated, it gives CASSLLAPETQYF.

This clonotype was seen only a few times. The chain links TRBV6-2 or TRBV6-3 to TRBJ2-1, with D perhaps matching TRBD1 (6 bases). The end of the DNA aligns better with TRBJ2-7, so the J call may be wrong. The CDR3 is 13 amino acids. Germline V gives CDR1 MNHEY, CDR2 SVGEGT. The DNA of the CDR3 is TGTGCCAGCAGGCCTCCGGGACACCTCGAGCAGTACTTC. Its translation: CASRPPGHLEQYF.

The rearrangement joins TRBV10-3 to TRBJ2-2; D possibly uses TRBD1 or TRBD2 (5 bases each). V was cut by 5 bases and J by 6 bases, with 13 bases left in between. The CDR3 has 14 amino acids. The germline V gene has CDR1 ENHRY and CDR2 SYGVKD. Here the CDR3 reads CAISISRGAGELFF. The CDR3 DNA is TGTGCCATCAGTATATCAAGGGGAGCCGGGGAGCTGTTTTTT.

The rearrangement links TRBV20-1 to TRBJ2-5; D could derive from TRBD1 or TRBD2 (5 bases each). Looked up from germline, CDR1 is DFQATT and CDR2 is SNEGSKA (reference sequence). The length of the CDR3 is 12 residues. With 3 bases removed from V and 5 bases from J, the gap between germline ends came to 10 bases. This CDR3 reads CSARDWGETQYF. As DNA, the CDR3 is TGCAGTGCTAGGGACTGGGGGGAGACCCAGTACTTC.

V is TRBV2 and J is TRBJ2-3; TRBD1 might be the D (5 bases). In germline, CDR1 is SNHLY, CDR2 FYNNEI. This CDR3 contains 15 residues. V gave up 5 bases and J gave up 2 bases, with 14 bases separating them. The CDR3 here is CASSRNQGSTDTQYF. CDR3 bases: TGTGCCAGCAGTCGGAATCAGGGATCCACAGATACGCAGTATTTT.